A selection of T cell receptor beta chains follows, all from one sample in a study of control samples from healthy donors and cancer patients. The protocol was immunoSEQ multiplex PCR, while the TCRdb copy is restricted to in-frame clones and leaves out a portion. Here the sample spans tens of thousands of clones, 88% being singletons. The source material was blood. The receptors were gathered from a woman in her sixties or seventies in good health. CDR3s leave out the opening cysteine and the closing phenylalanine or tryptophan. The D gene is left open where the match is weak.

D gene: -
V gene: TRBV6-5
CDR3 protein: ASSLTGRASYEQY

D gene: TRBD2
V gene: TRBV14
CDR3 protein: ASASTSRETQY

D gene: -
V gene: TRBV19
CDR3 protein: ASSIDPPTTAKKETEAF

D gene: TRBD1
V gene: TRBV3-1/TRBV3-2
CDR3 protein: ASSQGRTGFEKLF

D gene: -
V gene: TRBV19
CDR3 protein: ASSLKGRDGYT

D gene: -
V gene: TRBV18
CDR3 protein: ASSPQGSSGELF

D gene: TRBD1
V gene: TRBV18
CDR3 protein: ASSIPGQGNTGELF

D gene: TRBD2
V gene: TRBV5-1
CDR3 protein: ASSLWSSGRAEADTQY

D gene: -
V gene: TRBV5-6
CDR3 protein: ASSRKTVNTEAF

D gene: TRBD1
V gene: TRBV14
CDR3 protein: ASSGTGEIKNIQY

D gene: -
V gene: TRBV19
CDR3 protein: ASTRTSGANVLT

D gene: TRBD2
V gene: TRBV5-1
CDR3 protein: ASSLSGRLGDEQF

D gene: TRBD1
V gene: TRBV2
CDR3 protein: ASGTGGTGELF

D gene: -
V gene: TRBV19
CDR3 protein: ASSYGIRYGYT

D gene: TRBD2
V gene: TRBV5-5
CDR3 protein: ASSPGVLPGGPGDTQY

D gene: TRBD1
V gene: TRBV29-1
CDR3 protein: SVSTFGQGKSYGYT

D gene: -
V gene: TRBV3-1/TRBV3-2
CDR3 protein: ASSRNTGPTEAF

D gene: -
V gene: TRBV6-5
CDR3 protein: ASSPPSGGAGAF

D gene: TRBD2
V gene: TRBV19
CDR3 protein: ASSPWTSGIYEQF

D gene: TRBD2
V gene: TRBV5-1
CDR3 protein: ASSYSGGTETQY

D gene: -
V gene: TRBV6-5
CDR3 protein: ASSYKATPAPDTQY

D gene: -
V gene: TRBV14
CDR3 protein: ASSQDRVGLVTDTQY

D gene: -
V gene: TRBV5-1
CDR3 protein: ASSLDRRETQY

D gene: -
V gene: TRBV3-1/TRBV3-2
CDR3 protein: ASSQLDGTEAF

D gene: -
V gene: TRBV5-5
CDR3 protein: ASSSLGDDTEAF

D gene: -
V gene: TRBV2
CDR3 protein: ASSVRFSGGNGYT

D gene: TRBD1
V gene: TRBV30
CDR3 protein: ASTPGQEVFQPQH

D gene: TRBD2
V gene: TRBV7-9
CDR3 protein: ASSLVALAVAYNEQF

D gene: -
V gene: TRBV7-2
CDR3 protein: ASSLTRLDTQY

D gene: -
V gene: TRBV4-2
CDR3 protein: ASSHNNLGGEQF

D gene: TRBD1
V gene: TRBV19
CDR3 protein: ACSRGLNTEAF

D gene: -
V gene: TRBV19
CDR3 protein: ASSPGDPYEQY

D gene: -
V gene: TRBV3-1/TRBV3-2
CDR3 protein: ASSPSRGETQY

D gene: -
V gene: TRBV7-9
CDR3 protein: ASSLEQAAGNTIY

D gene: -
V gene: TRBV3-1/TRBV3-2
CDR3 protein: ASSQLDRGGTEAF

D gene: -
V gene: TRBV19
CDR3 protein: ASKIPGEGTEAF

D gene: -
V gene: TRBV2
CDR3 protein: ASSVQGIGNEQF

D gene: -
V gene: TRBV9
CDR3 protein: ASSEEGYNEQF

D gene: -
V gene: TRBV5-6
CDR3 protein: ASSLKVRLNYGYT

D gene: -
V gene: TRBV6-6
CDR3 protein: ASSSGQNTEAF

D gene: -
V gene: TRBV30
CDR3 protein: AWSGAEHYYGYT

D gene: -
V gene: TRBV15
CDR3 protein: ATSTRQEGQPQH

D gene: TRBD2
V gene: TRBV19
CDR3 protein: ASSSGLAGLSRSYNEQF